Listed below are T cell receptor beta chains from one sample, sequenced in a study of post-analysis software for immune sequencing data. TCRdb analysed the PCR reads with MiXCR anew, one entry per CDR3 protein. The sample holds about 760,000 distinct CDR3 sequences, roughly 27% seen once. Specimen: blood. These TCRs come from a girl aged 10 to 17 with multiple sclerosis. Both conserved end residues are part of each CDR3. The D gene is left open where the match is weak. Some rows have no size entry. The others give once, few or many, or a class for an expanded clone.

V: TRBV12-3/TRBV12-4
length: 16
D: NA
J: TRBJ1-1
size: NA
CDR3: CASSSNQWDGNAEAFF
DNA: TGTGCCAGCAGTTCTAATCAGTGGGACGGCAACGCTGAAGCTTTCTTT

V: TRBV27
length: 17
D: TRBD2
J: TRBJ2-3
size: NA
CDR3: CASSTVLAGFLGDTQYF
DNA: TGTGCCAGCAGTACTGTACTAGCGGGTTTTTTAGGAGATACGCAGTATTTT

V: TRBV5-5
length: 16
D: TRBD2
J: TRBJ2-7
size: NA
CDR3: CASSLTLAGVGYEQYF
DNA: TGTGCCAGCAGCTTGACACTAGCGGGAGTCGGCTACGAGCAGTACTTC

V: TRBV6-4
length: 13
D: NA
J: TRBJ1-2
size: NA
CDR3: CASSAEINYDYTF
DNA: TGTGCCAGCAGTGCCGAGATTAACTATGACTACACCTTC

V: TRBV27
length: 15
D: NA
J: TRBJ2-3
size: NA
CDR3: CASAPGPTVRDTQYF
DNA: TGTGCCAGCGCCCCGGGGCCCACGGTCCGGGATACGCAGTATTTT

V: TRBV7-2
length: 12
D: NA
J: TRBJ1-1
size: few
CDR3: CASLSDGGGAFF
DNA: TGTGCCAGCCTCAGCGACGGGGGGGGAGCTTTCTTT

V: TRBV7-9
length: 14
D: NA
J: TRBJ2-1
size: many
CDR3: CASSLVRGWNEQFF
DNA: TGTGCCAGCAGCTTAGTGCGGGGTTGGAATGAGCAGTTCTTC

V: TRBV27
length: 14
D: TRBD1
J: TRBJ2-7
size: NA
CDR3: CASSSSTGVPEQYF
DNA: TGTGCCAGCAGTTCCTCGACAGGGGTCCCCGAGCAGTACTTC

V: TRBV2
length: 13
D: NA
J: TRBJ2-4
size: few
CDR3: CASSRGLPNIQYF
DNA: TGTGCCAGCAGCAGGGGACTCCCAAACATTCAGTACTTC

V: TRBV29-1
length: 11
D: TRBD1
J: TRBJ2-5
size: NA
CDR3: CSEGQGTAQYF
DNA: TGCAGCGAAGGACAGGGGACGGCCCAGTACTTC

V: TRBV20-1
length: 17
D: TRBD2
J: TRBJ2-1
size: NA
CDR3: CSATRYMSGRAYNEQFF
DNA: TGCAGTGCTACTAGATATATGAGCGGGAGAGCGTACAATGAGCAGTTCTTC

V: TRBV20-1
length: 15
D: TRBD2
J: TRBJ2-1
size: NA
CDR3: CSADRLAGGYNEQFF
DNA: TGCAGTGCCGATCGACTAGCGGGGGGCTACAATGAGCAGTTCTTC

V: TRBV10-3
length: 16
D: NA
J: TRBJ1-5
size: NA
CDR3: CAISDPPDGRNQPQHF
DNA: TGTGCCATCAGTGACCCCCCGGATGGACGCAATCAGCCCCAGCATTTT

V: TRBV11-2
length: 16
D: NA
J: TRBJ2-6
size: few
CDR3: CASSLGRDSGANVLTF
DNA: TGTGCCAGCAGCTTAGGTCGGGACTCTGGGGCCAACGTCCTGACTTTC

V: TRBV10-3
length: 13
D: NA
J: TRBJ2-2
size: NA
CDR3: CATPHQGTGELFF
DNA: TGTGCCACCCCCCACCAGGGGACTGGGGAGCTGTTTTTT

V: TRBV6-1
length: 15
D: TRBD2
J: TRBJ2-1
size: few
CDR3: CASTELAGGYNEQFF
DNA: TGTGCCAGCACCGAGCTAGCGGGGGGGTACAATGAGCAGTTCTTC

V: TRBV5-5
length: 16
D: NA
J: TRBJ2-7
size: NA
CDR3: CASSLGSGWATDEQYF
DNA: TGTGCCAGCAGCCTGGGCAGCGGATGGGCCACGGACGAGCAGTACTTC

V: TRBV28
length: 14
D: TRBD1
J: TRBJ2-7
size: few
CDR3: CASRWTGGFYEQYF
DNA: TGTGCCAGCAGGTGGACAGGGGGCTTTTACGAGCAGTACTTC

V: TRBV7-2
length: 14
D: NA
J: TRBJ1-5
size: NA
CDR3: CASSSGGHNQPQHF
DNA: TGTGCCAGCAGCTCCGGGGGCCACAATCAGCCCCAGCATTTT

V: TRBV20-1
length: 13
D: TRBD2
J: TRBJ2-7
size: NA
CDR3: CSARTSGGNEQYF
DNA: TGCAGTGCTAGAACTAGCGGGGGGAACGAGCAGTACTTC

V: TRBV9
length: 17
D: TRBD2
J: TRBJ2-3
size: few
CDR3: CASTPSIAGGETDTQYF
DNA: TGTGCCAGCACCCCGTCCATAGCGGGAGGGGAGACAGATACGCAGTATTTT

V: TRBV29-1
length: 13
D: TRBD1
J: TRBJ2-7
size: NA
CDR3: CSAEGGSSYEQYF
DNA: TGCAGCGCTGAAGGGGGCAGCTCCTACGAGCAGTACTTC

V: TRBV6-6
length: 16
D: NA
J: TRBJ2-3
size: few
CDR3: CASSSRGVAFTDTQYF
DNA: TGTGCCAGCTCCTCGAGAGGGGTGGCGTTCACAGATACGCAGTATTTT

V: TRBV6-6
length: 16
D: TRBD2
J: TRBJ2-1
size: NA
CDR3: CASRTSGSSSYNEQFF
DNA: TGTGCCAGCAGGACTAGCGGTTCTAGCTCCTACAATGAGCAGTTCTTC

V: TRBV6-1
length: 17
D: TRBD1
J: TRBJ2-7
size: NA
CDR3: CASSESRRDRAYYEQYF
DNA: TGTGCCAGCAGTGAAAGTCGGCGGGACAGGGCGTACTACGAGCAGTACTTC

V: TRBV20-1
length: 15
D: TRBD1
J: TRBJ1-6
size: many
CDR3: CSAPRPGQYNSPLHF
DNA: TGCAGTGCGCCGAGACCGGGACAGTATAATTCACCCCTCCACTTT

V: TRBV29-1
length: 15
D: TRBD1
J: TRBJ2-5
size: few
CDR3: CSVEGDRNSPNEQYF
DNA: TGCAGCGTTGAGGGGGACAGAAATTCCCCCAATGAGCAGTACTTC

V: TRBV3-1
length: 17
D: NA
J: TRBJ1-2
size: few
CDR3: CASSKEMHRPDNYGYTF
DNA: TGTGCCAGCAGCAAAGAGATGCACCGACCGGATAACTATGGCTACACCTTC

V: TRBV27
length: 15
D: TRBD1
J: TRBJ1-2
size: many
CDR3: CASSLSGQLFYGYTF
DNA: TGTGCCAGCAGTTTATCGGGACAGTTGTTCTATGGCTACACCTTC

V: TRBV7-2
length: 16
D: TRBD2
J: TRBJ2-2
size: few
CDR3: CASSLARGGNTGELFF
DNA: TGTGCCAGCAGCTTAGCGCGGGGGGGGAACACCGGGGAGCTGTTTTTT

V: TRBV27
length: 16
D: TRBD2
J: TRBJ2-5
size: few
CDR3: CASSLYSAGDLETQYF
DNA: TGTGCCAGCAGTTTATACTCAGCGGGGGATTTGGAGACCCAGTACTTC

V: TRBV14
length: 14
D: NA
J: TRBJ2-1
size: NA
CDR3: CASSHGRSYNEQFF
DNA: TGTGCCAGCAGCCACGGACGGTCCTACAATGAGCAGTTCTTC

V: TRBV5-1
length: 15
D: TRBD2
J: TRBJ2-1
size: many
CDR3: CASSLSGLAYNEQFF
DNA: TGCGCCAGCAGCTTGTCGGGACTAGCCTACAATGAGCAGTTCTTC

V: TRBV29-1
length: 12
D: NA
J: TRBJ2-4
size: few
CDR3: CSVETDRDIQYF
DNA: TGCAGCGTTGAAACGGACAGAGACATTCAGTACTTC

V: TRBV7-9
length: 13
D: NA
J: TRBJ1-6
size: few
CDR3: CASSVPGISPLHF
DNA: TGTGCCAGCAGCGTCCCCGGGATTTCACCCCTCCACTTT

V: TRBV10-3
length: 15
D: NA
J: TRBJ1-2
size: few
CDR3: CAISDGSRTHYGYTF
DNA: TGTGCCATCAGTGATGGGTCCAGAACCCACTATGGCTACACCTTC

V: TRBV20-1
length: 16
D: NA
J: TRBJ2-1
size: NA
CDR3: CSAALMGGSSYNEQFF
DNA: TGCAGTGCTGCACTTATGGGCGGTAGCTCCTACAATGAGCAGTTCTTC

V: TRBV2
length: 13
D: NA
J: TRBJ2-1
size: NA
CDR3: CASSLHPRNEQFF
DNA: TGTGCCAGCAGCCTACATCCACGGAATGAGCAGTTCTTC

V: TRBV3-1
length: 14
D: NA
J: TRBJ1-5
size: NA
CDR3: CASSLTETSGPQHF
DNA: TGTGCCAGCAGCCTTACGGAAACGAGCGGACCCCAGCATTTT

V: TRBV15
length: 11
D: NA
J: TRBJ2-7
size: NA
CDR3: CATSTRTEQYF
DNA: TGTGCCACCAGCACCCGGACTGAGCAGTACTTC

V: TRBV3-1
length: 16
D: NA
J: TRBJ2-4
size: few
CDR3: CASSQDMTLAKNIQYF
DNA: TGTGCCAGCAGCCAAGACATGACTCTGGCCAAAAACATTCAGTACTTC

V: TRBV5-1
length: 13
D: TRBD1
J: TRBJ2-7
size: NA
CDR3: CASSLTGDHEQYF
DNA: TGCGCCAGCAGCTTAACAGGGGACCACGAGCAGTACTTC